Detailed here is one T cell receptor (beta chain). There is no known antigen for this receptor. Base qualities are not recorded, but no much larger clone differs from it by a single base. The donors were healthy, HIV-negative adults who had no recently reported acute infections or vaccinations. Every donor was a Caucasian adult living in Nashville, Tennessee, USA. CD8 memory samples were composed of magnetically selected CD45RO+ cells combined with CCR7-negative CD45RA+ effector memory (TemRA) cells. After blood collection by leukapheresis, PBMCs were isolated using Ficoll-Histopaque density gradient centrifugation and then cryopreserved in the vapor phase of liquid nitrogen. Purity and quantity of every magnetically sorted T cell population were checked by analytical flow cytometry. From each sorted fraction, genomic DNA was isolated and quantified by UV absorbance on a Nanodrop 2000c. Using the deep immunoSEQ assay, TCR CDR3 regions were amplified from genomic DNA by multiplex PCR. Extracted genomic DNA from each cell subset was spread evenly across all wells of several immunoSEQ 96-well plates, with each plate serving as a replicate. For sorted subsets, each replicate PCR was loaded with roughly 190 ng genomic DNA, equivalent to 25,000 to 35,000 T cell genomes. Purified libraries were measured with a Qubit 3.0 fluorometer, size-checked on a Bioanalyzer 2100, and measured again with the KAPA Library Quantification kit. Every immunoSEQ 96-well plate was sequenced on a separate single-read 150-cycle Illumina NextSeq 550 flow cell. The authors' pipeline ran thus. Because the immunoSEQ output held only junctional sequences and lacked quality scores, the filtering could not match the filtering applied to full-length reads. To assign V/J genes and CDR3, sequences were annotated against IMGT germline references using PyIR, a Python wrapper for IgBLAST v1.9. Any read was removed if the V/J assignment was weak (E-value above 1e-6), the CDR3 was missing, or the read contained stop codons, out-of-frame junctions, or ambiguous translated residues. V3J clonotypes were defined as sequences sharing an identical inferred V gene, J gene, and CDR3 amino acid sequence. To compute the percentage overlap between repertoires, the number of shared unique clonotypes was divided by the size of the smaller repertoire. RTK rarefaction, the Chao1 estimator, and Recon v2.1 estimates of unobserved clonotypes were used to assess repertoire richness. OLGA was used to compute generation probabilities for all TCRbeta clonotypes that the gDNA method yielded from a few donors. Not all clones reach the TCRdb copy of this immuneACCESS table, which keeps in-frame sequences only. Checked studies attribute under half of the gap to unresolved V genes and leave the rest unexplained. V and J calls and clone size are those listed in that table; D and trimming were worked out from the DNA. The sample includes about 110,000 clones, with approximately 70% observed a single time. The ten largest clones take up about 22% of the sample.

Spanning cysteine to phenylalanine, the CDR3 consists of 15 amino acids. Left in the record is the CDR3 DNA by itself, 45 bases read in frame from the first base. Relative to germline, V is 2 bases shorter and J is 2 bases shorter, with 13 bases between their ends. The germline V gene (reference sequence) gives CDR1 as SEHNR and CDR2 as FQNEAQ. These data originate in a study of shared clonotypes between healthy human individuals (TCRdb year 2020). Broadly, across the study: Two women and a few men aged 18 to 49 years were included in the cohort. To increase sequencing depth and limit assay-specific biases, different laboratories used diverse techniques to prepare libraries and sequence TCR repertoires. Blood TCR repertoires of 5 or 6 healthy adults were deeply sequenced to estimate repertoire size and the extent of clonotype sharing between individuals. For each donor, three plates each were used for CD4 naive and CD4 memory, two plates were used for CD8 naive, and one plate was used for CD8 memory. Leukapheresis yielded between about 0.8 and 8.9 billion PBMCs per donor.

What the study reported, not specific to this receptor: Rarefaction of sorted-subset datasets indicated incomplete sequencing despite the large sequencing depth. The small number of donors limited the genetic and exposure-history diversity represented. Compared with non-shared clonotypes, clonotypes shared by all four sorted-subset donors had higher generation probabilities. Pairwise subsampling led to the expectation that sequencing depth would affect the degree of clonotype sharing among donors. Naive subsets generally had larger estimated clonotype richness than memory subsets. Only blood was sampled, and tissue TCR repertoires likely differ from those in blood. Across a few donors, around 5% of naive CD4, approximately 3.6% of naive CD8, approximately 2.5% of memory CD4, and over 0.35% of memory CD8 clonotypes were shared.

The chain is encoded by TRBV7-9 joined to TRBJ2-7; there is no confident call for the D gene. This TCR derives from a woman in her 30s in good health. Sequencing was done on a sample of memory CD8+ T cells sorted from blood. In the paper's terms, the cell subset or site label means: CD45RO+ cells pooled with CCR7-negative TemRA cells. The CDR3 corresponds to CASSLYGRPPYEQYF. The sequenced DNA is TGTGCCAGCAGCTTATATGGACGTCCCCCCTACGAGCAGTACTTC.